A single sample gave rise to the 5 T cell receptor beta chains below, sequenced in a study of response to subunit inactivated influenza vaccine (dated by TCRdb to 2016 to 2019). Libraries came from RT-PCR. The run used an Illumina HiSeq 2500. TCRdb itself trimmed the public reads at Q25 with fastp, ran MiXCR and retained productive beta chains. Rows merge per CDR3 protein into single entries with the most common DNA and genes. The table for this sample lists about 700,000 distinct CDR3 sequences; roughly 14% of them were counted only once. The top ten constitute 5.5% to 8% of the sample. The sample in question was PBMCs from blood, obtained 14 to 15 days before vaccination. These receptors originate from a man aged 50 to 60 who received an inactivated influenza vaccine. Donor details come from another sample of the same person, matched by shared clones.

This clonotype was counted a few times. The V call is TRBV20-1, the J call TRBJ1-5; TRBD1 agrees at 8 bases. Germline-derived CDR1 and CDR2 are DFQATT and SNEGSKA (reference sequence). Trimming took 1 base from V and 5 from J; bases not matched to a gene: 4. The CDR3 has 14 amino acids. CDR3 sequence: CSARGTGPDQPQHF. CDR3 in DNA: TGCAGTGCTAGAGGGACAGGGCCTGATCAGCCCCAGCATTTT.

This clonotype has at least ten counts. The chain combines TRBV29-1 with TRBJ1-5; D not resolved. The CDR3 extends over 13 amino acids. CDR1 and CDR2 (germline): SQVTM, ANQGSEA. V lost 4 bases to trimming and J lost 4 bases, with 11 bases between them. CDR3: CSVAEVQNQPQHF. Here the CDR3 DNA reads TGCAGCGTTGCAGAGGTTCAAAATCAGCCCCAGCATTTT.

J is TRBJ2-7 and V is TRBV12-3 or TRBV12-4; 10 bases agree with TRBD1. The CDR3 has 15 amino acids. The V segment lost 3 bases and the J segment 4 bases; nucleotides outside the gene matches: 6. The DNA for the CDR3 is TGTGCCAGCAGTTTGGCCACGGGACAGGGGTACGAGCAGTACTTC. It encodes CASSLATGQGYEQYF.

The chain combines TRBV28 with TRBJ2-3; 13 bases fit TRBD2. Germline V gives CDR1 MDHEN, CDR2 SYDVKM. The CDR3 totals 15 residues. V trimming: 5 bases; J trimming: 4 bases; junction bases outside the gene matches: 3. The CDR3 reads CASSRGLAGPDTQYF. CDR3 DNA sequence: TGTGCCAGCAGTAGGGGACTAGCGGGACCAGATACGCAGTATTTT. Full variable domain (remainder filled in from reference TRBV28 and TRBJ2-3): DVKVTQSSRYLVKRTGEKVFLECVQDMDHENMFWYRQDPGLGLRLIYFSYDVKMKEKGDIPEGYSVSREKKERFSLILESASTNQTSMYLCASSRGLAGPDTQYFGPGTRLTVL.

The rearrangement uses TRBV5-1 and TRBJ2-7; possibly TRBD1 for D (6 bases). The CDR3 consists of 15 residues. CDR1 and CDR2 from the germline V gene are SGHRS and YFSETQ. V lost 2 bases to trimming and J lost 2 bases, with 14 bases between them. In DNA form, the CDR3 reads TGCGCCAGCAGCTTAACCTCGGACAGTACCTACGAGCAGTACTTC. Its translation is CASSLTSDSTYEQYF.